Listed below are T cell receptor beta chains from one sample, sequenced in a study of T cells in tuberculosis. Profiling relied on immunoSEQ multiplex PCR, and the TCRdb table lists in-frame clones only, not all of them. The table shows 31,000 or so clones, with more than 75% occurring only once. Material: PBMCs, obtained at tuberculosis diagnosis. These receptors were taken from an adult with tuberculosis. CDR3s include the opening cysteine and the closing phenylalanine or tryptophan. The D gene is left open where the match is weak. Not every row has a clone size; where given, it reads once, few, many or a size class.

CANRQTFTDTQYF	TGTGCCAATAGACAGACATTCACAGATACGCAGTATTTT	NA	NA	TRBV2	TRBJ2-3
CASSLVGEQYF	TGTGCCAGCAGCTTAGTCGGGGAGCAGTATTTT	NA	NA	TRBV7-2	TRBJ2-3
CAGAFRGSGETQYF	TGTGCCGGAGCCTTCAGGGGATCGGGGGAGACCCAGTACTTC	NA	NA	TRBV28	TRBJ2-5
CASSSGIQSSTDTQYF	TGTGCCAGCAGCTCAGGGATTCAGTCCTCCACAGATACGCAGTATTTT	NA	NA	TRBV7-3	TRBJ2-3
CASRGAGEQFF	TGTGCCAGCCGGGGGGCTGGGGAGCAGTTCTTC	NA	NA	TRBV6-1	TRBJ2-1
CASSLAAGGYEQYF	TGTGCCAGCAGCTTAGCGGCGGGAGGGTACGAGCAGTACTTC	TRBD2	NA	TRBV7-2	TRBJ2-7
CASRRGGFDEQFF	TGTGCCAGTAGACGGGGGGGCTTCGATGAGCAGTTCTTC	TRBD2	NA	TRBV19	TRBJ2-1
CSVATDRVQPQHF	TGCAGCGTTGCAACTGACAGAGTGCAGCCCCAGCATTTT	NA	NA	TRBV29-1	TRBJ1-5
CASSFRVGTGGLAGARPSSYEQYF	TGTGCCAGCAGTTTTAGGGTGGGGACAGGGGGCTTAGCGGGAGCAAGACCGAGCTCCTACGAGCAGTACTTC	TRBD1	NA	TRBV27	TRBJ2-7
CASIDSNEQFF	TGTGCCAGCATCGACAGTAATGAGCAGTTCTTC	NA	NA	TRBV25-1	TRBJ2-1
CASSDSSRSNTGELFF	TGTGCCAGCAGTGATTCCTCCCGTTCGAACACCGGGGAGCTGTTTTTT	NA	NA	TRBV25-1	TRBJ2-2
CASSLGLADTQYF	TGTGCCAGCAGCCTCGGACTAGCGGATACGCAGTATTTT	TRBD2	NA	TRBV7-3	TRBJ2-3
CAWSELAGGLYF	TGTGCCTGGAGTGAACTAGCGGGGGGCCTGTATTTT	TRBD2	NA	TRBV30	TRBJ2-3
CASSVRQAGEQYF	TGTGCCAGCAGTGTACGCCAGGCCGGCGAGCAGTACTTC	NA	NA	TRBV27	TRBJ2-7
CASKSSYNEQFF	TGTGCCAGCAAGAGCTCCTACAATGAGCAGTTCTTC	NA	once	TRBV6-4	TRBJ2-1
CSVERDTDSGANVLTF	TGCAGCGTTGAAAGGGACACCGACTCTGGGGCCAACGTCCTGACTTTC	NA	NA	TRBV29-1	TRBJ2-6
CATSREATGLQETQYF	TGTGCCACCAGCAGAGAGGCCACAGGCCTCCAAGAGACCCAGTACTTC	NA	NA	TRBV15	TRBJ2-5
CASSERSSGANVLTF	TGTGCCAGCAGTGAACGGTCCTCTGGGGCCAACGTCCTGACTTTC	NA	NA	TRBV6-1	TRBJ2-6
CASRDRGDYGYTF	TGTGCCAGCAGAGACAGGGGCGACTATGGCTACACCTTC	TRBD1	NA	TRBV27	TRBJ1-2
CASIEHGQSTDTQYF	TGCGCCAGCATTGAACACGGACAGAGCACAGATACGCAGTATTTT	NA	NA	TRBV23-1	TRBJ2-3
CASSLRGTGETQYF	TGTGCCAGCAGTCTTAGGGGGACGGGAGAGACCCAGTACTTC	NA	NA	TRBV2	TRBJ2-5
CASSVVGRNTGELFF	TGTGCCAGCAGTGTGGTTGGCCGGAACACCGGGGAGCTGTTTTTT	NA	once	TRBV6-1	TRBJ2-2
CASSPLSGQGPSEQYF	TGTGCCAGCAGTCCACTATCGGGACAGGGGCCATCGGAGCAGTACTTC	TRBD1	medium-sized	TRBV6-4	TRBJ2-7
CASRASGSSSTDTQYF	TGTGCCAGCAGGGCTAGCGGGAGCTCAAGCACAGATACGCAGTATTTT	TRBD2	NA	TRBV2	TRBJ2-3
CASSFSGGGYNEQFF	TGTGCCAGCAGTTTTAGCGGGGGGGGCTACAATGAGCAGTTCTTC	TRBD2	few	TRBV27	TRBJ2-1
CATSPEGGTYEQYF	TGTGCCACCAGCCCTGAGGGCGGAACCTACGAGCAGTACTTC	NA	few	TRBV15	TRBJ2-7
CASSTGTGYYGYTF	TGTGCCAGCAGTACCGGGACAGGGTACTATGGCTACACCTTC	TRBD1	NA	TRBV2	TRBJ1-2
CASRYQNGEKLFF	TGTGCCAGCAGGTACCAAAACGGTGAAAAACTGTTTTTT	NA	NA	TRBV6-5	TRBJ1-4
CAISESGQEVSYEQYF	TGTGCCATCAGTGAGTCGGGACAGGAGGTCTCCTACGAGCAGTACTTC	TRBD1	NA	TRBV10-3	TRBJ2-7
CASSPTSGEGKTGELFF	TGTGCCAGCAGCCCCACTAGCGGGGAGGGGAAAACCGGGGAGCTGTTTTTT	TRBD2	NA	TRBV5-4	TRBJ2-2
CASRVDRTNQPQHF	TGTGCCAGCAGGGTTGACAGGACAAATCAGCCCCAGCATTTT	NA	NA	TRBV2	TRBJ1-5
CASSRSTGPYEQYF	TGTGCCAGTAGTAGGTCGACAGGGCCCTACGAGCAGTACTTC	TRBD1	NA	TRBV19	TRBJ2-7
CASSSTWGNTEAFF	TGTGCCAGCAGTTCCACATGGGGCAATACTGAAGCTTTCTTT	NA	NA	TRBV27	TRBJ1-1
CASSLTGSINEQFF	TGTGCCAGCAGCTTGACAGGGAGTATCAATGAGCAGTTCTTC	NA	NA	TRBV5-5	TRBJ2-1
CASSRGASGSSEQFF	TGTGCCAGCAGCCGCGGGGCTAGCGGGAGTAGTGAGCAGTTCTTC	TRBD2	NA	TRBV7-3	TRBJ2-1
CATTTGALEAFF	TGTGCCACTACGACAGGGGCCCTTGAAGCTTTCTTT	TRBD1	medium-sized	TRBV11-2	TRBJ1-1
CASSAEQGTNEKLFF	TGTGCCAGCAGCGCTGAACAGGGAACTAATGAAAAACTGTTTTTT	NA	NA	TRBV7-9	TRBJ1-4
CAISEGGRAAGQFF	TGTGCCATCAGTGAAGGTGGGAGGGCCGCGGGGCAGTTCTTC	TRBD2	NA	TRBV10-3	TRBJ2-1
CASSLWRTGIIGELFF	TGTGCCAGCAGCTTGTGGAGGACAGGGATAATCGGGGAGCTGTTTTTT	TRBD1	NA	TRBV5-6	TRBJ2-2
CASSKALSRGHGLFNEQYF	TGTGCCAGCAGCAAAGCGCTTTCCAGGGGCCATGGGCTATTCAACGAGCAGTACTTC	NA	NA	TRBV21-1	TRBJ2-7